The 21 T cell receptor beta chains presented below share a single source sample, sequenced in a study of STAT5B mutations in CD4+ large granular lymphocyte leukemia. Sequenced by immunoSEQ multiplex PCR; TCRdb stores in-frame clones only, minus some. Counted here are over a thousand clones, roughly 76% occurring once; the ten biggest clones make up nearly 96%. The sample taken for sequencing was PBMCs. The source of these receptors is a man between 65 and 85 years old with CD4+ T-cell large granular lymphocyte leukemia.

The chain is built from TRBV5-1 and TRBJ2-5; D is perhaps TRBD1 (5 bases). V dropped 4 bases and J dropped 1 base, with 11 bases sitting between them. The V gene's germline CDR1 is SGHRS and CDR2 YFSETQ. CDR3 size: 14 residues. The CDR3 spells CASSTSGIQETQYF. In DNA, the CDR3 is TGCGCCAGCAGCACCTCAGGGATCCAAGAGACCCAGTACTTC.

This chain connects TRBV7-9 to TRBJ2-2; unclear D gene. The CDR3 has 11 residues. The V end was cut by 8 bases, the J end by 8 bases, with 9 bases between. The V gene's germline CDR1 is SEHNR and CDR2 FQNEAQ (reference sequence). This chain's CDR3 is CASEPTGELFF. Here the CDR3 DNA reads TGTGCCAGCGAACCTACAGGGGAGCTGTTTTTT. The whole variable domain, remainder taken from reference TRBV7-9 and TRBJ2-2, is DTGVSQNPRHKITKRGQNVTFRCDPISEHNRLYWYRQTLGQGPEFLTYFQNEAQLEKSRLLSDRFSAERPKGSFSTLEIQRTEQGDSAMYLCASEPTGELFFGEGSRLTVL.

J is TRBJ2-5 and V is TRBV4-3; maybe TRBD2 (6 bases). The V gene lost 4 bases and the J gene lost 5 bases, with 20 bases spanning the gap. Germline assignment: CDR1 LGHNA and CDR2 YSLEER. The CDR3 consists of 16 residues. DNA for the CDR3: TGCGCCAGCAGCCCCACCCCACGGGACTCTTGGGAGACCCAGTACTTC. It translates to CASSPTPRDSWETQYF.

CDR3 sequence (DNA): TGCAGCGCCCCGCCTAGCGGGGGAGTAGAGACCCAGTACTTC. Translated: CSAPPSGGVETQYF. The rearrangement uses TRBV29-1 and TRBJ2-5, with 10 bases matching TRBD2. CDR1 and CDR2 (germline): SQVTM, ANQGSEA. The CDR3 covers 14 residues. Losses at the gene ends were 7 bases for V and 4 bases for J; bases not matched to a gene: 9.

J is TRBJ1-1 and V is TRBV21-1. TRBV21-1 is annotated as a pseudogene. This CDR3 has 8 residues. This chain's CDR3 is CASTEAFF. The CDR3 coding sequence is TGTGCCAGCACTGAAGCTTTCTTT.

The chain couples TRBV7-2 to TRBJ2-4; perhaps TRBD2 as D (6 bases). Germline V gene sequence: CDR1 SGHTA, CDR2 FQGNSA. Between the trimmed V and J ends, which lost 8 bases and 10 bases, there was a span of 15 bases. This CDR3 is built from 12 residues. CDR3 protein: CASGAPGLIQYF. The CDR3 DNA reads TGTGCCAGCGGAGCCCCGGGACTGATTCAGTACTTC.

V gene TRBV6-5 combines with J gene TRBJ1-2; TRBD1 is a possible D gene (5 bases). The ends were cut back, 2 bases at V and 3 bases at J, with 13 bases in the middle. Germline-derived CDR1 and CDR2 are MNHEY and SVGAGI. The CDR3 totals 15 residues. CDR3 sequence: CASSYPAVGDYGYTF. The DNA of the CDR3 is TGTGCCAGCAGTTACCCGGCAGTGGGGGACTATGGCTACACCTTC.

V usage is TRBV10-3 and J usage is TRBJ2-5; 10 positions agree with TRBD2. V lost 8 bases to trimming and J lost 4 bases; unmatched junction nucleotides: 7. CDR3 size: 14 residues. Germline V gene lookup returns CDR1 ENHRY and CDR2 SYGVKD. The CDR3 loop reads CAIGAGGPRETQYF. The CDR3 DNA follows: TGTGCCATCGGAGCGGGGGGGCCCCGAGAGACCCAGTACTTC.

The gene calls are TRBV5-1 and TRBJ2-1; 12 positions match TRBD2. J gave up 14 bases and V 5 bases, and 20 bases lay outside the gene matches. CDR1 is SGHRS, CDR2 YFSETQ, per germline. The CDR3 runs 17 residues. CDR3 nucleotide sequence: TGCGCCAGCAGGCTAAGAGCCTCTAGCGGGGGGGCCTCTCGGAAGTTCTTC. Translating it yields CASRLRASSGGASRKFF.

CDR3 coding DNA: TGTGCCAGCAGTGTATCGGCAGGGACAAGGTATGGCTACACCTTC. It specifies CASSVSAGTRYGYTF. The chain recombines TRBV6-1 with TRBJ1-2, with TRBD1 as a possible D gene (6 bases). Trimming removed 4 bases at V and 5 bases at J, with 17 bases between. The CDR3 runs to 15 residues. Germline CDR1 and CDR2: MNHNS and SASEGT.

This chain links TRBV4-3 with TRBJ1-6; no reliable D call. With 0 bases removed from V and 5 bases from J, the gap between germline ends came to 14 bases. CDR1 is LGHNA, CDR2 YSLEER, per germline. The CDR3 contains 17 residues. The CDR3 here is CASSQEVVRINNSPLHF. In DNA form, the CDR3 reads TGCGCCAGCAGCCAAGAGGTTGTCAGGATCAATAATTCACCCCTCCACTTT.

The chain combines TRBV9 with TRBJ1-4; TRBD1 might be the D (5 bases). This CDR3 has 14 amino acids. Germline assignment: CDR1 SGDLS and CDR2 YYNGEE. Deletions cut 0 bases from V and 8 bases from J, with 11 bases between. The CDR3 is CASSVGGLGEKLFF. CDR3 DNA: TGTGCCAGCAGCGTAGGGGGCCTAGGGGAAAAACTGTTTTTT.

This sequence joins TRBV5-1 and TRBJ1-2; the D gene is possibly TRBD1 (6 bases). Trimming left V 7 bases short and J 5 bases short, with 15 bases between. The germline V gene encodes CDR1 SGHRS and CDR2 YFSETQ. The CDR3 runs to 13 residues. The CDR3 DNA reads as TGCGCCAGCGACCCGGGGGCCGGGTATGGCTACACCTTC. This codes for CASDPGAGYGYTF.

The gene calls are TRBV11-2 and TRBJ2-7; the match to TRBD2 covers 12 bases. Per the germline V gene, CDR1 is SGHAT and CDR2 is FQNNGV. With V trimmed by 4 bases and J by 5 bases, 6 bases remained unmatched. The CDR3 has 15 amino acids. The CDR3 DNA follows: TGTGCCAGCAGCTGGCTAGCGGGGGGGCCCCACGAGCAGTACTTC. This codes for CASSWLAGGPHEQYF.

The chain uses TRBV7-9 and TRBJ2-3; weak D call: TRBD2 (5 bases). The germline gives CDR1 SEHNR, CDR2 FQNEAQ (reference sequence). The CDR3 length is 14 residues. V was pared by 3 bases and J by 0 bases, with 7 bases between. In DNA form, the CDR3 reads TGTGCCAGCAGCTTCGGGGATAGCACAGATACGCAGTATTTT. This sequence encodes CASSFGDSTDTQYF.

The chain combines TRBV7-6 with TRBJ2-7; no definite D call. V lost 1 base and J lost 4, with 5 bases in between. CDR3 size: 12 residues. Germline V gives CDR1 SGHVS, CDR2 FNYEAQ. CDR3: CASSLDVYEQYF. DNA for the CDR3: TGTGCCAGCAGCTTAGACGTATACGAGCAGTACTTC. The variable domain in full, completed from reference TRBV7-6 and TRBJ2-7, reads GAGVSQSPRYKVTKRGQDVALRCDPISGHVSLYWYRQALGQGPEFLTYFNYEAQQDKSGLPNDRFSAERPEGSISTLTIQRTEQRDSAMYRCASSLDVYEQYFGPGTRLTVT.

The chain carries TRBV4-3 and TRBJ1-1; 7 bases line up with TRBD1. The CDR3 is 16 residues long. The junction had 10 bases not matched to a gene; V was cut back by 0 bases and J by 6 bases. Germline V CDR1 and CDR2: LGHNA, YSLEER. The CDR3, as DNA: TGCGCCAGCAGCCAAGATTTTGGCAGGGGGGGCTCTGAAGCTTTCTTT. Residues: CASSQDFGRGGSEAFF.

CDR3 sequence reads: CASSLDTGDGGYTF. The CDR3 DNA is TGTGCCAGCAGCCTTGATACAGGGGATGGCGGCTACACCTTC. V usage is TRBV7-8 and J usage is TRBJ1-2; TRBD1 matches at 7 bases. J was trimmed by 8 bases and V by 5 bases; bases with no gene match: 11. This CDR3 comprises 14 residues. Germline loops: CDR1 SGHVS, CDR2 FQNEAQ.

The chain uses TRBV27 and TRBJ2-4; TRBD2 might be the D (6 bases). V lost 5 bases and J lost 0, with 14 bases in between. This CDR3 has 16 amino acids. The germline CDR1 and CDR2 sequences are MNHEY and SMNVEV (reference sequence). The CDR3 protein is CASSRDLGLAKNIQYF. The DNA for the CDR3 is TGTGCCAGCAGTAGGGACTTGGGGCTAGCCAAAAACATTCAGTACTTC.

The rearrangement joins TRBV5-8 to TRBJ1-1, with D perhaps TRBD1 (6 bases). CDR1 is SGHTS and CDR2 is YDEGEE in the germline V gene. The CDR3 is made up of 15 amino acids. V dropped 1 base and J dropped 5 bases, with 15 bases sitting between them. CDR3 in amino acids: CASSLNGGQGTEAFF. The CDR3 region has the DNA TGTGCCAGCAGCTTGAATGGGGGGCAGGGGACTGAAGCTTTCTTT.

With regard to this clone: The junction departs from the called germline gene at one end, perhaps through a read error. The V gene is TRBV9, the J gene TRBJ2-5; D possibly corresponds to TRBD2 (7 bases). Germline V gene sequence: CDR1 SGDLS, CDR2 YYNGEE. This CDR3 region has 15 residues. The CDR3 DNA is TGTGCCAGCAGCGAGGGGGGGGGAGCCCAAAAGACCCAGTACTTC. Amino acids: CASSEGGGAQKTQYF.